The 10 T cell receptor beta chains given below trace back to one sample, sequenced in a study of identical twins. TCRdb re-called the 5' RACE reads through MiXCR, storing one row per CDR3 protein. The table lists about 690,000 distinct CDR3 sequences, over 5% of them singletons, with 1.5% to 2% in the top ten. Sequences were obtained from naive T cells sorted from blood. The receptors here all came from a man aged 18 to 35 in good health.

This sequence joins TRBV6-2 or TRBV6-3 and TRBJ1-2; 8 bases map to TRBD1. Germline CDR1 MNHEY, CDR2 SVGEGT. The CDR3 is 14 residues long. V was pared by 6 bases and J by 4 bases, with 7 bases of the junction left unmatched. Here the CDR3 DNA reads TGTGCCAGCAGCTCGGGACAGGAAATCTATGGCTACACCTTC. This translates into CASSSGQEIYGYTF.

V gene TRBV5-1 combines with J gene TRBJ2-2, with D perhaps assigned TRBD1 or TRBD2 (5 bases each). The CDR3 length is 17 residues. Germline CDR1 reads SGHRS; CDR2 reads YFSETQ. V was shortened by 3 bases and J by 4 bases, with 19 bases between the two germline ends. Here the CDR3 reads CASSSRGWGSGTGELFF. Written as DNA, the CDR3 is TGCGCCAGCAGCTCCCGAGGATGGGGGTCAGGCACCGGGGAGCTGTTTTTT.

This clonotype was recorded at least ten times. The CDR3 is CSVGPGQYF. CDR3 nucleotides: TGCAGCGTTGGACCAGGCCAGTACTTC. The rearrangement joins TRBV29-1 to TRBJ2-5; D is undetermined. CDR3 length: 9 residues. Trimming removed 4 bases at V and 10 bases at J, with 7 bases between. Germline values: CDR1 SQVTM, CDR2 ANQGSEA. Looking up the rest from reference TRBV29-1 and TRBJ2-5 gives the full variable domain: SAVISQKPSRDICQRGTSLTIQCQVDSQVTMMFWYRQQPGQSLTLIATANQGSEATYESGFVIDKFPISRPNLTFSTLTVSNMSPEDSSIYLCSVGPGQYFGPGTRLLVL.

This clonotype came up many times. The gene calls are TRBV12-3 or TRBV12-4 and TRBJ2-7; D call uncertain. With 6 bases removed from V and 4 bases from J, the gap between germline ends came to 7 bases. CDR3 length equals 11 residues. The CDR3 loop is CASRIGYEQYV. The CDR3 bases are TGTGCCAGCAGGATTGGGTACGAGCAGTACGTC.

This clonotype was found many times. V gene TRBV29-1 combines with J gene TRBJ1-1; no firm D call. The CDR3 totals 14 residues. The germline V gene has CDR1 SQVTM and CDR2 ANQGSEA. The germline V and J ends were trimmed by 3 bases and 1 base, with 12 bases remaining between them. The CDR3: CSVEFRGPNTEAFF. DNA of the CDR3: TGCAGCGTTGAGTTTCGAGGCCCGAACACTGAAGCTTTCTTT.

This clonotype was seen at least ten times. The gene calls are TRBV10-3 and TRBJ2-7, with TRBD1 as a possible D gene (6 bases). Deletions cut 4 bases from V and 5 bases from J, with 12 bases between. CDR1 and CDR2 (germline): ENHRY, SYGVKD. This CDR3 region has 13 residues. CDR3 residues: CAISVSKGDEQYF. The DNA for the CDR3 is TGTGCCATCAGTGTATCGAAGGGGGACGAGCAGTACTTC.

This clonotype was found a few times. The chain recombines TRBV7-2 with TRBJ2-5, with 7 bases lining up with TRBD1. The CDR3 is 15 residues long. Germline V gene lookup returns CDR1 SGHTA and CDR2 FQGNSA. V gave up 1 base and J gave up 5 bases; unmatched junction bases: 7. The CDR3 protein is CASSLGPDRWETQYF. In DNA form, the CDR3 reads TGTGCCAGCAGCTTAGGCCCGGACAGGTGGGAGACCCAGTACTTC.

This clonotype came up many times. The V gene is TRBV5-1, the J gene TRBJ2-7, with D perhaps TRBD1 (5 bases). This CDR3 has 14 amino acids. Germline V gives CDR1 SGHRS, CDR2 YFSETQ. V was clipped by 1 base and J by 2 bases, with 10 bases between them. Written as DNA, the CDR3 is TGCGCCAGCAGCTTGACAACAGGCCCCTACGAGCAGTACTTC. Protein sequence: CASSLTTGPYEQYF.

In this sample, this clonotype turned up once. The V gene is TRBV4-2, the J gene TRBJ2-1; D unresolved. The CDR3 totals 13 residues. V lost 1 base to trimming and J lost 13 bases, with 14 bases between them. Looked up from germline, CDR1 is LGHNA and CDR2 is YNFKEQ. The CDR3 DNA is TGTGCCAGCAGCCAAGCAAGGGCGTCCGCCCAGTTCTTC. This translates into CASSQARASAQFF.

This clonotype was counted ten times or more. The CDR3 loop is CASSLDATSSYEQYV. CDR3 coding DNA: TGCGCCAGCAGCTTGGACGCGACGAGCTCCTACGAGCAGTACGTC. The chain uses TRBV5-1 and TRBJ2-7; D remains ambiguous. The germline gives CDR1 SGHRS, CDR2 YFSETQ. V was clipped by 0 bases and J by 0 bases, with 10 bases between them. The CDR3 is 15 amino acids.